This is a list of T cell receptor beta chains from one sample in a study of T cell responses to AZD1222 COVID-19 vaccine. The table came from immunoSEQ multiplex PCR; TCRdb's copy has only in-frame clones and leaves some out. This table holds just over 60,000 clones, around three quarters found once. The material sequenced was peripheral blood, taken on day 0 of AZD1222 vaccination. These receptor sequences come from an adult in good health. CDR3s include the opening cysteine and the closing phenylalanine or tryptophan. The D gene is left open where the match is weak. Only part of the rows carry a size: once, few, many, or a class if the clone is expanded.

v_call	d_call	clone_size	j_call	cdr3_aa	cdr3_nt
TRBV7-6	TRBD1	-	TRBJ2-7	CASSLSGGSYEQYF	TGTGCCAGCAGCTTATCAGGGGGTTCCTACGAGCAGTACTTC
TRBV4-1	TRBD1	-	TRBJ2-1	CASSRTGETIYNEQFF	TGCGCCAGCAGCCGAACAGGGGAAACCATATACAATGAGCAGTTCTTC
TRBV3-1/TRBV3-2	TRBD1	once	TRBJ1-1	CASSQVRGQINTEAFF	TGTGCCAGCAGCCAAGTTAGGGGACAGATCAACACTGAAGCTTTCTTT
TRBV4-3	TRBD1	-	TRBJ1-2	CASSQVRGLNYGYTF	TGCGCCAGCAGCCAAGTGAGGGGGCTTAACTATGGCTACACCTTC
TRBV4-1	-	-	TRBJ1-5	CASSQEGVGIRPQHF	TGCGCCAGCAGCCAAGAGGGGGTAGGCATACGGCCCCAGCATTTT
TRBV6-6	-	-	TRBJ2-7	CASSPGAYEQYF	TGTGCCAGCAGCCCAGGGGCCTACGAGCAGTACTTC
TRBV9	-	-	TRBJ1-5	CASSVGSANQPQHF	TGTGCCAGCAGCGTAGGGTCCGCTAATCAGCCCCAGCATTTT
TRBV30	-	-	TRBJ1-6	CAWNTEGYNSPLHF	TGTGCCTGGAACACGGAAGGGTATAATTCACCCCTCCACTTT
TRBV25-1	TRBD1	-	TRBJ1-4	CASLGSGQGGKLFF	TGTGCCAGCTTGGGGTCGGGACAGGGGGGAAAACTGTTTTTT
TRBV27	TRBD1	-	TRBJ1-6	CASRPGTANSPLHF	TGTGCCAGCAGACCCGGGACAGCCAATTCACCCCTCCACTTT
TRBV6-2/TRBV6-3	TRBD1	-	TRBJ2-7	CASSNRDRRYYEQYF	TGTGCCAGCAGTAACCGGGACAGGCGTTACTACGAGCAGTACTTC
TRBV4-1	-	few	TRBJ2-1	CASSQDRSSHNEQFF	TGCGCCAGCAGCCAAGATCGTTCGTCTCACAATGAGCAGTTCTTC
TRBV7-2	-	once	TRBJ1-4	CASSLMGIATNEKLFF	TGTGCCAGCAGCTTAATGGGGATCGCAACTAATGAAAAACTGTTTTTT
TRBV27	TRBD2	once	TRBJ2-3	CASSSGGPWADTQYF	TGTGCCAGCAGTTCGGGGGGGCCGTGGGCAGATACGCAGTATTTT
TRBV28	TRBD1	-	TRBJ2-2	CASGTGGEGTGELFF	TGTGCCAGCGGCACAGGGGGCGAGGGCACCGGGGAGCTGTTTTTT
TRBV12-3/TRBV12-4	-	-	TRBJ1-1	CASSSLSNTEAFF	TGTGCCAGCAGTTCACTCTCAAACACTGAAGCTTTCTTT
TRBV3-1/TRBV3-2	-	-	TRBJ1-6	CASSLNRESPLHF	TGTGCCAGCTCCTTAAACAGGGAATCACCCCTCCACTTT
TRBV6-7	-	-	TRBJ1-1	CASSARTWDTEAFF	TGTGCCAGCAGTGCTAGAACCTGGGACACTGAAGCTTTCTTT
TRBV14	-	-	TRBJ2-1	CASSLQGGNEQFF	TGTGCCAGCAGCCTACAGGGAGGCAATGAGCAGTTCTTC
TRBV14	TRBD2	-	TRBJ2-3	CASSPGGSTDTQYF	TGTGCCAGCAGCCCGGGGGGGAGCACAGATACGCAGTATTTT
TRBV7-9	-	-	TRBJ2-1	CASSPDRWDEQFF	TGTGCCAGCAGCCCCGACAGGTGGGATGAGCAGTTCTTC
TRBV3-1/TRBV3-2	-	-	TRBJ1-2	CASSQVGSAGREGYTF	TGTGCCAGCAGCCAGGTAGGCAGCGCAGGGCGAGAGGGCTACACCTTC
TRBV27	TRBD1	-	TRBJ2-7	CASSSTGVTYEQYF	TGTGCCAGCAGTTCGACAGGGGTCACCTACGAGCAGTACTTC
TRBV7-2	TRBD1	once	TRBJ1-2	CASSRGGDYGYTF	TGTGCCAGCAGCCGAGGGGGCGACTATGGCTACACCTTC
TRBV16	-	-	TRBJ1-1	CASSPGPAEAFF	TGTGCCAGCAGCCCCGGGCCCGCTGAAGCTTTCTTT
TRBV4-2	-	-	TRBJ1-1	CASSQDRRQNTEAFF	TGTGCCAGCAGCCAAGATCGTCGACAGAACACTGAAGCTTTCTTT
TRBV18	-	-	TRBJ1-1	CASSPFGGTGLGGNTEAFF	TGTGCCAGCTCACCATTTGGTGGAACAGGTTTGGGGGGCAACACTGAAGCTTTCTTT
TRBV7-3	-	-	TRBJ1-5	CASSRQKDQPQHF	TGTGCCAGCAGCCGCCAAAAAGATCAGCCCCAGCATTTT
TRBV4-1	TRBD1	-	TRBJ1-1	CASSQDLDRGPEAFF	TGCGCCAGCAGCCAAGATTTAGACAGGGGCCCTGAAGCTTTCTTT
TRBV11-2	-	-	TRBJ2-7	CASSLVGVGEQYF	TGTGCCAGCAGCTTAGTTGGGGTAGGCGAGCAGTACTTC
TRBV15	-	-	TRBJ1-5	CATSRGREVDQPQHF	TGTGCCACCAGCAGAGGACGGGAGGTTGATCAGCCCCAGCATTTT
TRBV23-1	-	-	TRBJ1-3	CASSRHTIYF	TGCGCCAGCAGTCGTCACACCATATATTTT
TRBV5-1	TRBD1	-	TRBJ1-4	CASSKRDRGFIGTNEKLFF	TGCGCCAGCAGCAAACGGGACAGGGGTTTCATAGGAACTAATGAAAAACTGTTTTTT
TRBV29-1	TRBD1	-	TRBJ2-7	CSVTGGKTSYEQYF	TGCAGCGTTACAGGGGGAAAAACCTCCTACGAGCAGTACTTC
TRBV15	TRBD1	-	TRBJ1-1	CATSRDRRGILRPLNTEAFF	TGTGCCACCAGCAGAGATCGCAGGGGGATTCTTAGGCCCTTGAACACTGAAGCTTTCTTT
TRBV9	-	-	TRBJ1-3	CASSVGDGFSGNTIYF	TGTGCCAGCAGCGTAGGGGACGGCTTCTCTGGAAACACCATATATTTT
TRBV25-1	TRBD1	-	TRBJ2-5	CASTGQGSIGKETQYF	TGTGCCAGCACGGGACAGGGGTCAATTGGGAAAGAGACCCAGTACTTC
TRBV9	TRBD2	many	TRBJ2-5	CASSDGLAPGETQYF	TGTGCCAGCAGCGATGGACTAGCGCCGGGAGAGACCCAGTACTTC
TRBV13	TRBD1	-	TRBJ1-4	CASSTRQGGNEKLFF	TGTGCCAGCAGCACTCGACAGGGAGGGAATGAAAAACTGTTTTTT
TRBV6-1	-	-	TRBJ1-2	CASSDVSGYTF	TGTGCCAGCAGTGATGTGAGTGGCTACACCTTC
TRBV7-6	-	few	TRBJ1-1	CASSATERYTEAFF	TGTGCCAGCAGCGCGACCGAGCGTTACACTGAAGCTTTCTTT
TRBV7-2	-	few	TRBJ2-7	CASSSQGRGEQYF	TGTGCCAGCAGCTCCCAGGGCCGGGGCGAGCAGTACTTC
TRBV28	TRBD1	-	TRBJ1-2	CASSLEGQANYGYTF	TGTGCCAGCAGTCTCGAGGGACAGGCGAACTATGGCTACACCTTC
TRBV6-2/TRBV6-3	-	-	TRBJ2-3	CASSFLVETDTQYF	TGTGCCAGCAGTTTCCTAGTTGAGACAGATACGCAGTATTTT
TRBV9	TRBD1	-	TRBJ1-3	CASSATGDGNTIYF	TGTGCCAGCAGCGCCACAGGGGACGGAAACACCATATATTTT
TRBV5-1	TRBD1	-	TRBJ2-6	CASSLWGTGIGGANVLTF	TGCGCCAGCAGCTTGTGGGGGACAGGGATCGGAGGGGCCAACGTCCTGACTTTC